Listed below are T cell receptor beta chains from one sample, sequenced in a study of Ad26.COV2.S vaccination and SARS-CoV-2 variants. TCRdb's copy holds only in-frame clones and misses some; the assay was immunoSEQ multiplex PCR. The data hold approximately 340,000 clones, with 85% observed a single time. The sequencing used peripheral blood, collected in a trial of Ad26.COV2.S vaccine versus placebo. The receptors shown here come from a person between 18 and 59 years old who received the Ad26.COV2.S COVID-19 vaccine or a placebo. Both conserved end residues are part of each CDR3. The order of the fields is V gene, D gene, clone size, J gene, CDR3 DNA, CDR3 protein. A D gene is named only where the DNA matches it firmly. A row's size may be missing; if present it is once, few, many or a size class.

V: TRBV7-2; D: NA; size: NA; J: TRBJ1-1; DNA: TGTGCCAGCAGCTCGCTTATAGGCACTGAAGCTTTCTTT; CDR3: CASSSLIGTEAFF
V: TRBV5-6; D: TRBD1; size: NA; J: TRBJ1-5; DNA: TGTGCCAGCAGCCACAGGGGGAATCAGCCCCAGCATTTT; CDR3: CASSHRGNQPQHF
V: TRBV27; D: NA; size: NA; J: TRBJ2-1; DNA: TGTGCCAGCAGTTTAGACGGGAGCTCCTACAATGAGCAGTTCTTC; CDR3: CASSLDGSSYNEQFF
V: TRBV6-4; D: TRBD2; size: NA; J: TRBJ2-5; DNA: TGTGCCAGCAGTGTTAGCGGGAGGACACAAGAGACCCAGTACTTC; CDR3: CASSVSGRTQETQYF
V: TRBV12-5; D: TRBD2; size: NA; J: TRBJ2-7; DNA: TGTGCTAGTGGTATGGGACTAGCGGGAGTTCCGTACGAGCAGTACTTC; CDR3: CASGMGLAGVPYEQYF
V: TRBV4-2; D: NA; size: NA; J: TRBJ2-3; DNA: TGTGCCAGCAGCCATTCGACAGTTATGACAGATACGCAGTATTTT; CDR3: CASSHSTVMTDTQYF
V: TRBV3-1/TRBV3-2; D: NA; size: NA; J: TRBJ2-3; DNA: TGTGCCAGCAGCCAAGTGTATGGAAGGTCTAGCACAGATACGCAGTATTTT; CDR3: CASSQVYGRSSTDTQYF
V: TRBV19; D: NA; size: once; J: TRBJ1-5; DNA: TGTGCCAGTAGAACCCGGCGACAGGAGGAGCCCCAGCATTTT; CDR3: CASRTRRQEEPQHF
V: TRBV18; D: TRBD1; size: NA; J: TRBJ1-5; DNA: TGTGCCAGCTCAGCGACAGGGATGCAACAGCCCCAGCATTTT; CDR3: CASSATGMQQPQHF
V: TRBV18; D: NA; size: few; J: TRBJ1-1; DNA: TGTGCCAGCTCACCCTGGGGAGGTTTCGAAGCTTTCTTT; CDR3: CASSPWGGFEAFF
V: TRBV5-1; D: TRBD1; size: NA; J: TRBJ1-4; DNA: TGCGCCAGCAGCTTACTGAGACAGGGAACAACTAATGAAAAACTGTTTTTT; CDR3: CASSLLRQGTTNEKLFF
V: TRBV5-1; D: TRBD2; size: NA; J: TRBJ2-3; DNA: TGCGCCAGCAGCTTGGTACGGCTAGCGGACACAGATACGCAGTATTTT; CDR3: CASSLVRLADTDTQYF
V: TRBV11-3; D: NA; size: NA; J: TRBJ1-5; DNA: TGTGCCAGCAGCTTATGGGGGGGCGGGGAGCCCCAGCATTTT; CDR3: CASSLWGGGEPQHF
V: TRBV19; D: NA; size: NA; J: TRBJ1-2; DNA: TGTGCCAGTAGTATAGTATCAAGCAACTATGGCTACACCTTC; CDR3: CASSIVSSNYGYTF
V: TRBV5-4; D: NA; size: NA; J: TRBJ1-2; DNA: TGTGCCAGCAGCTTGGAACGTTACCCTAACTATGGCTACACCTTC; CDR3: CASSLERYPNYGYTF
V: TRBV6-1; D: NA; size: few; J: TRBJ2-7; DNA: TGTGCCAGCAGTGATCTCGGTGTCAGCCTCTACGAGCAGTACTTC; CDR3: CASSDLGVSLYEQYF